This is a list of T cell receptor beta chains from one sample in a study of blood T cell repertoires in COVID-19. The data were produced by immunoSEQ multiplex PCR, yet TCRdb's version contains in-frame clones alone and is incomplete. The sample has approximately 250,000 clones; 70% to 90% are singletons. Material: PBMCs or T cells enriched from blood (not recorded which). These TCRs come from a woman aged 25 to 39 who had recovered from COVID-19. The CDR3 runs from the conserved cysteine through the conserved F or W. The order of the fields is clone size, J gene, D gene, V gene, CDR3 protein, CDR3 DNA. D genes are given only for firm matches. Size is omitted from some rows. Given values are once, few, many or a class for expanded clones.

abundance: NA
j_gene: TRBJ1-1
d_gene: NA
v_gene: TRBV19
CDR3aa: CASSFMNTEAFF
CDR3nt: TGTGCCAGTAGTTTCATGAACACTGAAGCTTTCTTT

abundance: NA
j_gene: TRBJ2-5
d_gene: NA
v_gene: TRBV2
CDR3aa: CASSRGQLEETQYF
CDR3nt: TGTGCCAGCAGCCGTGGGCAGCTCGAAGAGACCCAGTACTTC

abundance: NA
j_gene: TRBJ1-3
d_gene: NA
v_gene: TRBV7-8
CDR3aa: CASSNTQGLGNTIYF
CDR3nt: TGTGCCAGCAGCAACACACAGGGCTTAGGAAACACCATATATTTT

abundance: NA
j_gene: TRBJ2-2
d_gene: NA
v_gene: TRBV13
CDR3aa: CASSLEIVVTGELFF
CDR3nt: TGTGCCAGCAGCTTAGAGATAGTAGTCACCGGGGAGCTGTTTTTT

abundance: NA
j_gene: TRBJ2-1
d_gene: NA
v_gene: TRBV5-6
CDR3aa: CASSFKGRGHISYNEQFF
CDR3nt: TGTGCCAGCAGCTTCAAGGGGCGAGGACACATCTCCTACAATGAGCAGTTCTTC

abundance: NA
j_gene: TRBJ2-3
d_gene: NA
v_gene: TRBV7-9
CDR3aa: CASRTGGDTQYF
CDR3nt: TGTGCCAGCAGGACGGGTGGGGATACGCAGTATTTT

abundance: NA
j_gene: TRBJ2-7
d_gene: NA
v_gene: TRBV7-9
CDR3aa: CASSYDSDYEQYF
CDR3nt: TGTGCCAGCAGCTATGACAGTGACTACGAGCAGTACTTC

abundance: NA
j_gene: TRBJ2-7
d_gene: NA
v_gene: TRBV19
CDR3aa: CASSLVPNYEQYF
CDR3nt: TGTGCCTCTTCTTTGGTGCCTAACTACGAGCAGTACTTC

abundance: NA
j_gene: TRBJ2-5
d_gene: TRBD1
v_gene: TRBV11-2
CDR3aa: CASSSTGPETQYF
CDR3nt: TGTGCCAGCAGCTCGACAGGGCCGGAGACCCAGTACTTC

abundance: NA
j_gene: TRBJ1-1
d_gene: NA
v_gene: TRBV4-1
CDR3aa: CASSPEGGWGTEAFF
CDR3nt: TGCGCCAGCAGCCCCGAGGGGGGGTGGGGCACTGAAGCTTTCTTT

abundance: NA
j_gene: TRBJ1-1
d_gene: TRBD1
v_gene: TRBV11-2
CDR3aa: CASSLGSRQGKNTEAFF
CDR3nt: TGTGCCAGCAGCTTAGGTTCCCGACAGGGGAAGAACACTGAAGCTTTCTTT

abundance: NA
j_gene: TRBJ1-5
d_gene: NA
v_gene: TRBV18
CDR3aa: CASSPGGNHQPQHF
CDR3nt: TGTGCCAGCTCACCAGGGGGGAATCATCAGCCCCAGCATTTT

abundance: NA
j_gene: TRBJ2-1
d_gene: TRBD1
v_gene: TRBV6-1
CDR3aa: CASSEGSGTGWYEQFF
CDR3nt: TGTGCCAGCAGTGAAGGGAGCGGGACAGGGTGGTATGAGCAGTTCTTC

abundance: few
j_gene: TRBJ2-2
d_gene: NA
v_gene: TRBV11-3
CDR3aa: CASSLDDWSHTGELFF
CDR3nt: TGTGCCAGCAGCTTAGACGACTGGTCCCACACCGGGGAGCTGTTTTTT

abundance: NA
j_gene: TRBJ1-1
d_gene: NA
v_gene: TRBV5-1
CDR3aa: CASSLPGDTEAFF
CDR3nt: TGCGCCAGCAGCTTGCCGGGTGACACTGAAGCTTTCTTT

abundance: NA
j_gene: TRBJ2-7
d_gene: TRBD2
v_gene: TRBV7-9
CDR3aa: CASSLRGGSSYEQYF
CDR3nt: TGTGCCAGCAGCTTACGGGGGGGCAGCTCCTACGAGCAGTACTTC